This T cell receptor (beta chain) was recorded in a study of cytomegalovirus exposure and HLA in healthy donors. Study-wide findings and caveats: Later analysis suggested links between common viral pathogens and several top significant clusters. Cytomegalovirus association was assigned to approximately 160 TCR beta chains.

Notes on this clone: What it binds is not known.

PCR used 60 Vbeta primers and 13 Jbeta primers. Here immunoSEQ multiplex PCR was the method, and the copy in TCRdb shows in-frame clones only, minus some. This sample's clone table lists some 130,000 clones. Trimming removed 2 bases from V and 4 bases from J, with 5 bases in between. The CDR3 is 13 amino acids. Germline V CDR1 and CDR2: SNHLY, FYNNEI. The clonotype originates from a woman aged 40 to 55 in good health and CMV-seronegative. Specimen: PBMCs. The rearrangement uses TRBV2 and TRBJ2-2; D is unclear. In DNA, the CDR3 is TGTGCCAGCAGTGAATTCCTCACCGGGGAGCTGTTTTTT. It encodes CASSEFLTGELFF.